This TCR beta chain was sequenced during a study of cytomegalovirus exposure and HLA in healthy donors. Findings of the study overall: Earlier results showed most TCR beta V segments being productive about 87% or about 30% of the time. The authors enumerated 150 to 200 TCR beta chains as linked to cytomegalovirus. Later analysis identified several of the most significant clusters that appeared linked to common viral pathogens.

The V gene's germline CDR1 is SGHTA and CDR2 FQGTGA. V dropped 5 bases and J dropped 7; count of bases not matched to a gene: 6. The CDR3 extends over 15 amino acids. The PCR made use of 60 Vbeta and 13 Jbeta primers. TCRdb's copy holds only in-frame clones and misses some; the assay was immunoSEQ multiplex PCR. The sample shows around 180,000 clones, roughly 78% of them seen only once. This clone has just a few counts. Its specificity is not known. The sample was PBMCs. The rearrangement uses TRBV7-3 and TRBJ2-1; TRBD2 agrees at 12 bases. The sequence derives from a woman aged 45-65 years in good health and CMV-seropositive. The CDR3 coding sequence is TGTGCCAGCAGCGTACTAGCGGGGGGTCTGAATGAGCAGTTCTTC. Its protein product is CASSVLAGGLNEQFF. Drawing the rest from reference TRBV7-3 and TRBJ2-1, the complete variable domain is GAGVSQTPSNKVTEKGKYVELRCDPISGHTALYWYRQSLGQGPEFLIYFQGTGAADDSGLPNDRFFAVRPEGSVSTLKIQRTERGDSAVYLCASSVLAGGLNEQFFGPGTRLTVL.